The 16 T cell receptor beta chains reported below all come from one sample, sequenced in a study of blood T cells in healthy people across ages. A second about 6 to 12 cycle PCR used barcoded and J-beta primers. Via MiXCR, TCRdb re-called the 5' RACE reads, giving one row per CDR3 protein. The top ten clones hold approximately 17% of a sample with about 1,000,000 distinct CDR3 sequences, around 43% of them seen once. The specimen sequenced was blood. All receptors come from a woman aged 60-75 years in good health.

The chain uses TRBV3-1 and TRBJ1-2; TRBD1 might be the D (6 bases). V gave up 0 bases and J gave up 3 bases, with 8 bases separating them. CDR3 length equals 14 residues. In germline, CDR1 is LGHDT, CDR2 YNNKEL (reference sequence). The CDR3 DNA sequence: TGTGCCAGCAGCCAAGACGGACAGTACTATGGCTACACCTTC. Translation gives CASSQDGQYYGYTF.

About this clonotype itself: A junction end diverges from the germline sequence, so it may reflect a read error. The V and J genes are TRBV4-2 and TRBJ2-1, with TRBD1 matching 7 bases. The germline V gene encodes CDR1 LGHNA and CDR2 YNFKEQ. The CDR3 runs 16 residues. CDR3 sequence: CAGSHIDRDTYNEQFF. The CDR3 nucleotides read TGTGCCGGCAGCCATATCGACAGGGACACCTACAATGAGCAGTTCTTC.

CDR3 nucleotide sequence: TGTGCCAGCAGTTTTCAGGGCAATGAAAAACTGTTTTTT. This codes for CASSFQGNEKLFF. The rearrangement uses TRBV27 and TRBJ1-4; tentative D call: TRBD1 (5 bases). The V gene lost 3 bases and the J gene lost 5 bases, with 7 bases spanning the gap. The V gene's germline CDR1 is MNHEY and CDR2 SMNVEV (reference sequence). The CDR3 is 13 amino acids.

This clonotype has more than one count but fewer than ten. The chain couples TRBV2 to TRBJ2-1; D is unresolved. Per the germline V gene, CDR1 is SNHLY and CDR2 is FYNNEI. V was trimmed by 1 base and J by 12 bases, leaving 7 bases between them. This CDR3 contains 11 residues. The CDR3 protein is CASSEGPGQFF. The CDR3 nucleotides are TGTGCCAGCAGTGAAGGGCCTGGGCAGTTCTTC.

The V call is TRBV29-1, the J call TRBJ1-1, with 7 bases that match TRBD1. This CDR3 contains 12 residues. V trimming: 6 bases; J trimming: 2 bases; junction bases outside the gene matches: 3. The germline gives CDR1 SQVTM, CDR2 ANQGSEA. The chain's CDR3 is CSVRQGNTEAFF. CDR3 in DNA: TGCAGCGTGAGACAGGGCAACACTGAAGCTTTCTTT.

CDR3 DNA: TGCAGTGCTAGTATTCGACGGACGGATACGCAGTATTTT. This encodes CSASIRRTDTQYF. The V gene is TRBV20-1, the J gene TRBJ2-3, with no clear D. Trimming took off 3 bases at V and 6 bases at J, with 13 bases between the two ends. CDR1 and CDR2 (germline): DFQATT, SNEGSKA (reference sequence). The CDR3 loop spans 13 amino acids.

The V gene is TRBV11-1, the J gene TRBJ2-7; TRBD1 aligns across 9 bases. Looked up from germline, CDR1 is SGHAT and CDR2 is FQDESV (reference sequence). J lost 7 bases, V lost 4 bases, and 17 bases had no gene match. The CDR3 consists of 17 residues. The CDR3 reads CASSSSGDREPYNEQYF. DNA for the CDR3: TGTGCCAGCAGCTCGTCCGGGGACAGGGAACCCTACAATGAGCAGTACTTC.

This clonotype turned up a few times. The chain combines TRBV6-6 with TRBJ2-7; D not certain. V was trimmed by 0 bases and J by 2 bases, leaving 8 bases between them. The CDR3 loop spans 14 amino acids. Germline V gene data show CDR1 as MNHNY and CDR2 as SVGAGI (reference sequence). This chain's CDR3 is CASSYSGPTYEQYF. The CDR3 DNA follows: TGTGCCAGCAGTTACTCGGGCCCCACCTACGAGCAGTACTTC.

The chain employs TRBV2 and TRBJ2-3, with TRBD2 identical over 7 bases. After removal of 5 bases from V and 5 bases from J, the junction contained 16 bases not matched to a gene. This CDR3 is 17 amino acids long. Germline CDR1 reads SNHLY; CDR2 reads FYNNEI. The CDR3 loop reads CASSLPGGGRTGDTQYF. In nucleotides, the CDR3 is TGTGCCAGCAGTCTACCTGGCGGCGGGAGAACTGGAGATACGCAGTATTTT.

The chain is built from TRBV29-1 and TRBJ2-7; TRBD2 is a possible D gene (6 bases). V lost 5 bases and J lost 3, with 11 bases in between. Germline-derived CDR1 and CDR2 are SQVTM and ANQGSEA. This CDR3 is built from 12 residues. CDR3 sequence reads: CSVREFGYEQYF. The CDR3 DNA sequence: TGCAGCGTTCGGGAGTTCGGCTACGAGCAGTACTTC.

This clonotype has a handful of counts. The V and J genes are TRBV28 and TRBJ2-5; the D gene is possibly TRBD2 (5 bases). Germline loops: CDR1 MDHEN, CDR2 SYDVKM. V lost 3 bases to trimming and J lost 0 bases, with 14 bases between them. This CDR3 has 16 residues. CDR3: CASSFRQADYQETQYF. CDR3 nucleotide sequence: TGTGCCAGCAGTTTCCGACAAGCGGATTACCAAGAGACCCAGTACTTC.

The gene calls are TRBV6-5 and TRBJ2-3; TRBD2 matches 8 bases. Germline V gene data show CDR1 as MNHEY and CDR2 as SVGAGI. Trimming cost V 2 bases and J 4 bases; bases outside gene matches: 8. This CDR3 comprises 16 residues. The CDR3 DNA reads TGTGCCAGCAGTTACATGGGACTAGGGGTTTCAGATACGCAGTATTTT. This gives the protein CASSYMGLGVSDTQYF.

V gene TRBV29-1 combines with J gene TRBJ2-7; TRBD2 might be the D (6 bases). CDR1 and CDR2 from the germline V gene are SQVTM and ANQGSEA. This CDR3 region has 13 residues. V lost 0 bases, J lost 4 bases, and 10 bases lay in between. DNA of the CDR3: TGCAGCGTTGAAGACTGGGGGACTTACGAGCAGTACTTC. Translating gives CSVEDWGTYEQYF.

This clonotype turned up a few times. The gene calls are TRBV10-3 and TRBJ1-1, with D unclear. The ends were cut back, 2 bases at V and 2 bases at J, with 6 bases in the middle. Per the germline V gene, CDR1 is ENHRY and CDR2 is SYGVKD. The CDR3 loop spans 13 amino acids. CDR3 amino acids: CAISETRNTEAFF. As DNA, the CDR3 is TGTGCCATCAGTGAGACCCGAAACACTGAAGCTTTCTTT.

The J gene is TRBJ1-1, the V gene TRBV2; perhaps TRBD1 as D (5 bases). This CDR3 is built from 12 residues. The ends were cut back, 11 bases at V and 3 bases at J, with 13 bases in the middle. Germline CDR1 reads SNHLY; CDR2 reads FYNNEI. In DNA, the CDR3 is TGTGCCCTAAGACCGGGGGACACTGAAGCTTTCTTT. Amino acids: CALRPGDTEAFF.

This clonotype was detected only a few times. J is TRBJ2-3 and V is TRBV10-2; D perhaps matches TRBD2 (6 bases). The germline V gene has CDR1 WSHSY and CDR2 SAAADI. Trimming shortened V by 5 bases and J by 8 bases, and 23 bases separated the two germline ends. The CDR3 is made up of 16 amino acids. CDR3 sequence reads: CASSPVGVAAGGTQYF. The DNA for the CDR3 is TGCGCCAGCAGTCCCGTGGGGGTAGCGGCCGGGGGTACGCAGTATTTT.